The present T cell receptor (beta chain) was sequenced within a study of beta chain features in type 1 diabetes. Regarding the study as a whole: Highly expressing activated T cells could be over-counted with a cDNA template. Patients' naive, central memory and Treg TCRB repertoires seemed closer to one another than those of healthy donors.

Concerning this clone: Its cognate antigen is unknown.

Purity of each sorted population was above 98%. J gave up 10 bases and V 5 bases, and 13 bases lay outside the gene matches. CDR3 length equals 14 residues. CDR1 is SGHTA and CDR2 is FQGNSA in the germline V gene. As every portion of the isolated RNA was reverse transcribed, the sequencing read expressed TCRB transcripts. Generated by immunoSEQ multiplex PCR, the TCRdb table keeps only in-frame clones and is missing some. The sample shows under 300,000 clones, 25% to 35% of them seen only once. The V and J genes are TRBV7-2 and TRBJ1-1; 7 nucleotides match TRBD1. The sequence derives from a man aged 25-45 years in good health. Sample: central memory CD4+ T cells from blood. The CDR3: CASSPRQGTVGAFF. The CDR3 coding sequence is TGTGCCAGCAGCCCGAGACAGGGAACTGTTGGAGCTTTCTTT. The complete variable domain, with remaining parts taken from reference TRBV7-2 and TRBJ1-1, reads GAGVSQSPSNKVTEKGKDVELRCDPISGHTALYWYRQSLGQGLEFLIYFQGNSAPDKSGLPSDRFSAERTGGSVSTLTIQRTQQEDSAVYLCASSPRQGTVGAFFGQGTRLTVV.